A selection of T cell receptor beta chains follows, all from one sample in a study of PD-1 blockade in classical Hodgkin lymphoma. TCRdb's table, derived via immunoSEQ multiplex PCR, lists solely in-frame clones and lacks some. Here the sample spans 50,000 to 85,000 clones, 71% being singletons. Sequencing was performed on peripheral blood mononuclear cells (PBMCs), taken before the second cycle of nivolumab. The source of these receptors is a human donor with classical Hodgkin lymphoma. Each CDR3 is given with its conserved first and last residue. A D gene is named only where the DNA matches it firmly. Part of the rows lack a size; the others show once, few, many or a class for expanded clones.

TRBV5-6	.	TRBJ2-3	.	TGTGCCAGCAGCTTGTTGGGCGGCCTCACAGATACGCAGTATTTT	CASSLLGGLTDTQYF
TRBV5-4	.	TRBJ1-3	.	TGTGCCAGCAGCCAATACTCTGGAAACACCATATATTTT	CASSQYSGNTIYF
TRBV6-6	TRBD1	TRBJ1-2	.	TGTGCCAGCAGTTATGGACAGGATTATGGCTACACCTTC	CASSYGQDYGYTF
TRBV5-1	.	TRBJ2-7	.	TGCGCCAGCAGCTTAGAGGACAACACCTACGAGCAGTACTTC	CASSLEDNTYEQYF
TRBV10-2	TRBD2	TRBJ2-1	few	TGCGCCACCGGACTAGACCAAGACAATGAGCAGTTCTTC	CATGLDQDNEQFF
TRBV27	.	TRBJ2-7	.	TGTGCCAGCAGTTTTACCCCCCCGGCCTCCTACGAGCAGTACTTC	CASSFTPPASYEQYF
TRBV5-5	TRBD1	TRBJ2-7	once	TGTGCCAGCAGCTTGGCGGGGACAGGGCAGGAGCAGTACTTC	CASSLAGTGQEQYF
TRBV5-1	.	TRBJ2-3	.	TGCGCCAGCGCTGGGGGCAAGCCCAGCACAGATACGCAGTATTTT	CASAGGKPSTDTQYF
TRBV15	TRBD1	TRBJ1-2	.	TGTGCCACCAGCACCTCGACAGGGATACACGATGGCTACACCTTC	CATSTSTGIHDGYTF
TRBV2	.	TRBJ2-2	.	TGTGCCAGCAGCCCCGGGACCACTCTCTTTGGGGAGCTGTTTTTT	CASSPGTTLFGELFF
TRBV27	TRBD2	TRBJ2-5	.	TGTGCCAGCAGCCCGAGCGGGGCCCGGGGGACCCAGTACTTC	CASSPSGARGTQYF
TRBV28	.	TRBJ2-7	.	TGTGCCAGCAGGGACTTGGACAGTCTTCAAGGCTACGAGCAGTACTTC	CASRDLDSLQGYEQYF
TRBV5-8	.	TRBJ2-1	.	TGTGCCAGCAATGGGGGGTACAATGAGCAGTTCTTC	CASNGGYNEQFF
TRBV27	TRBD2	TRBJ2-1	few	TGTGCCAGCAGTTTTATGGGGCAGGGTGTGGGCGGGAGTCACAATGAGCAGTTCTTC	CASSFMGQGVGGSHNEQFF
TRBV18	.	TRBJ1-5	.	TGTGCCAGCTCACCACCGGGAGGGGCCGGCAATCAGCCCCAGCATTTT	CASSPPGGAGNQPQHF
TRBV19	.	TRBJ2-7	.	TGTGCCAGTAGTCCCCGACGAAACGCCATAAGTAGGGCCTACGAGCAGTACTTC	CASSPRRNAISRAYEQYF
TRBV6-5	.	TRBJ1-1	.	TGTGCCACCTCGTCAGGGAACACTGAAGCTTTCTTT	CATSSGNTEAFF
TRBV5-1	.	TRBJ1-3	.	TGCGCCAGCAGCCGACGGACTGGCGGAAACACCATATATTTT	CASSRRTGGNTIYF
TRBV7-2	.	TRBJ1-1	.	TGTGCCAGCAGCTTAGCCCAGGGCGTCACTGAAGCTTTCTTT	CASSLAQGVTEAFF
TRBV11-2	TRBD1	TRBJ1-6	few	TGTGCCAGCAGCTTCAGCCAGGGGGCTAATAATTCACCCCTCCACTTT	CASSFSQGANNSPLHF
TRBV5-1	.	TRBJ2-3	once	TGCGCCAGCAGCTTGGTAGGGCGGGATACGCAGTATTTT	CASSLVGRDTQYF
TRBV19	.	TRBJ2-1	few	TGTGCCAGTAAGGACACGGATGGCTCCTACAATGAGCAGTTCTTC	CASKDTDGSYNEQFF
TRBV10-1	.	TRBJ1-6	few	TGCGCCAGCGCCCCTGCGCGGTCACCCCTCCACTTT	CASAPARSPLHF
TRBV5-1	.	TRBJ1-2	.	TGCGCCAGCAGCTTGAACAGGGACGATGATAAGGGGTATGGCTACACCTTC	CASSLNRDDDKGYGYTF
TRBV5-1	TRBD1	TRBJ1-6	.	TGCGCCAGCAGCTTGGAGGGACAGGCGGGCTCACCCCTCCACTTT	CASSLEGQAGSPLHF
TRBV5-1	.	TRBJ1-1	.	TGCGCCAGCAGGGAAGGCGGGAACACTGAAGCTTTCTTT	CASREGGNTEAFF
TRBV7-8	.	TRBJ1-1	few	TGTGCCAGCAGCTCCCTTTCAGGGAGGGGGAACACTGAAGCTTTCTTT	CASSSLSGRGNTEAFF
TRBV28	TRBD2	TRBJ2-3	.	TGTGCCAGCAGCCTTACCGGGACTAGCGGCCTCACAGATACGCAGTATTTT	CASSLTGTSGLTDTQYF
TRBV29-1	.	TRBJ2-1	.	TGCAGCGTTGAAGGGGTAGGCGGTTTGGGCTCCTACAATGAGCAGTTCTTC	CSVEGVGGLGSYNEQFF
TRBV6-6	TRBD2	TRBJ2-5	.	TGTGCCAGCAGTTACTACGGGGGGCAAGAGACCCAGTACTTC	CASSYYGGQETQYF
TRBV6-1	.	TRBJ2-7	.	TGTGCCAGCAGTGAAACCCAGACGGGTGGCTACGAGCAGTACTTC	CASSETQTGGYEQYF
TRBV30	.	TRBJ2-3	.	TGTGCCTGGAGTGCCCCGGACGGGGGCCCTACAGATACGCAGTATTTT	CAWSAPDGGPTDTQYF
TRBV7-2	TRBD2	TRBJ2-1	.	TGTGCCAGCAGCTTGAGGCTAGCGGGGGTAAGCTCCTACAATGAGCAGTTCTTC	CASSLRLAGVSSYNEQFF
TRBV12-5	.	TRBJ2-2	.	TGTGCTAGTGGTTTGGTTAACACCGGGGAGCTGTTTTTT	CASGLVNTGELFF
TRBV6-1	.	TRBJ2-7	.	TGTGCCAGCAGCCCTGGGTGGCACGAGCAGTACTTC	CASSPGWHEQYF
TRBV29-1	TRBD2	TRBJ2-2	.	TGCAGCGTTGTTCGGACTAGCGGGAACACCGGGGAGCTGTTTTTT	CSVVRTSGNTGELFF
TRBV18	TRBD2	TRBJ2-7	.	TGTGCCAGCTCACCACTTTCGGGGGGATCCTACGAGCAGTACTTC	CASSPLSGGSYEQYF
TRBV7-6	TRBD2	TRBJ2-1	few	TGTGCCAGCAGCTTAGCTACTAGCGGGTACAATGAGCAGTTCTTC	CASSLATSGYNEQFF
TRBV5-1	.	TRBJ1-1	.	TGCGCCAGCAGCTTGAGTAGTGGGAGGGAGGCTTTCTTT	CASSLSSGREAFF
TRBV23-1	TRBD1	TRBJ1-4	.	TGCGCCAGCAGTCAATCGCCCCGCCGGACAGGGGATGAAAAACTGTTTTTT	CASSQSPRRTGDEKLFF
TRBV15	TRBD1	TRBJ1-5	.	TGTGCCACCAGCAGAGGCGACAGGGGGGGTCAGCCCCAGCATTTT	CATSRGDRGGQPQHF
TRBV5-6	.	TRBJ1-2	.	TGTGCCAGCAGCCCAGTGAGTGGGGGATCTGGCTACACCTTC	CASSPVSGGSGYTF
TRBV6-5	TRBD2	TRBJ2-7	few	TGTGCCAGCAGCTTGCTAGCGGGAGGCCAATACGAGCAGTACTTC	CASSLLAGGQYEQYF
TRBV5-1	.	TRBJ1-2	.	TGCGCCAGCAGCTCTGGTGGGCTCTATGGCTACACCTTC	CASSSGGLYGYTF
TRBV5-1	.	TRBJ1-4	.	TGCGCCAGCAGCTTCGGACGGTTTACAACTAATGAAAAACTGTTTTTT	CASSFGRFTTNEKLFF